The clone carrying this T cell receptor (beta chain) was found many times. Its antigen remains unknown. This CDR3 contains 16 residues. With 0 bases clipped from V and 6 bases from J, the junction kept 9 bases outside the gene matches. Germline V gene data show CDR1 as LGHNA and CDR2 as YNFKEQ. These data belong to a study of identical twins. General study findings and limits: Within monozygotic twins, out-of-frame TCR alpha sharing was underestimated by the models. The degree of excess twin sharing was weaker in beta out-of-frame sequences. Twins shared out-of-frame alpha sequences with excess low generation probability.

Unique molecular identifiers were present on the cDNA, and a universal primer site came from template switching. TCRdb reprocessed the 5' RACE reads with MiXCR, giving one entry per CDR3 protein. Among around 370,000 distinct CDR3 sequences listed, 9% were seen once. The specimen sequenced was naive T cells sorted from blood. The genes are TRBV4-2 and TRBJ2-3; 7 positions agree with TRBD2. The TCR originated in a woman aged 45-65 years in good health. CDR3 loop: CASSQELGLMLDTQYF. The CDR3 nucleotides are TGTGCCAGCAGCCAAGAATTGGGACTAATGTTGGATACGCAGTATTTT.